This TCR beta chain was documented in a study of cytomegalovirus exposure and HLA in healthy donors. On the study more broadly: Of the donors genotyped, 398 in all, about 80% fell in the Caucasian-associated ancestry cluster. Overall study results and limits: Accurate prediction of HLA-A and HLA-B alleles (for most subjects) was reportedly achieved from TCR beta sequences. Some segments of the V type, notably TRBV6-2 and TRBV6-3, were excluded as indistinguishable.

This clone appeared once. No antigen is known for it. The primer mix had 60 Vbeta and 13 Jbeta primers. Measured with immunoSEQ multiplex PCR; TCRdb has only the in-frame clones, and not every one. The table records more than 150,000 clones, roughly 77% of them present only once. Germline V gene sequence: CDR1 LGHNA, CDR2 YSLEER. The CDR3 is 16 amino acids. Trimming shortened V by 5 bases and J by 0 bases, and 16 bases separated the two germline ends. V usage is TRBV4-3 and J usage is TRBJ1-1; D perhaps matches TRBD1 (5 bases). This sequence was found in a woman younger than 45 in good health and CMV-seronegative. The sample comprised PBMCs. The DNA of the CDR3 is TGCGCCAGCAGCTACCTGCCGGGACTCTTGAACACTGAAGCTTTCTTT. Its protein is CASSYLPGLLNTEAFF.